This T cell receptor (beta chain) was captured in a study of T cells in Graves' hyperthyroidism and ophthalmopathy. Study results and caveats: Using 13 V-J features, a model discriminated ophthalmopathy from stable hyperthyroidism.

Comment on this clonotype: What it binds is not known.

This CDR3 has 12 amino acids. Deletions cut 0 bases from V and 7 bases from J, with 6 bases between. Germline V gene data show CDR1 as ENHRY and CDR2 as SYGVKD. The investigators amplified TCR beta CDR3 regions from RNA transcripts. HTBI primers were employed in a first-round RT-PCR of the TCR CDR3. TCRdb processed the multiplex PCR reads anew with MiXCR; each CDR3 protein has one entry. The sample shows about 540,000 distinct CDR3 sequences, 40% to 55% of them seen only once. The TCR sequence derives from a woman aged 18 to 35 with Graves' hyperthyroidism. V usage is TRBV10-3 and J usage is TRBJ1-1, with D hard to call. Source material: peripheral blood or thyroid tissue (not recorded which). CDR3 bases: TGTGCCATCAGTGAGTCTCGGGGTGAAGCTTTCTTT. As protein: CAISESRGEAFF.